Below, 5 T cell receptor beta chains from the same sample are listed, as sequenced in a study of T cell changes during pregnancy in multiple sclerosis. TCRdb keeps only in-frame clones here, not all; method: immunoSEQ multiplex PCR. The table records around 100,000 clones, roughly 93% of them present only once. Sequences were derived from peripheral blood, sampled before pregnancy. Source of these receptors: a female donor with multiple sclerosis, enrolled in a pregnancy study.

The chain has TRBV21-1 and TRBJ1-1. TRBV21-1 is a listed pseudogene. The CDR3 is 16 residues long. The CDR3 protein is CASSKEGGRRGTEAFF. CDR3 in DNA: TGTGCCAGCAGCAAAGAGGGCGGACGTCGGGGAACTGAAGCTTTCTTT.

The genes are TRBV11-3 and TRBJ2-1; the match to TRBD1 covers 8 bases. Trimming cost V 5 bases and J 8 bases; bases outside gene matches: 8. Germline V gene lookup returns CDR1 SGHNT and CDR2 YENEEA. The CDR3 spans 14 residues. The CDR3 is CASSTGQQGDEQFF. The CDR3 DNA is TGTGCCAGCAGCACGGGACAACAGGGGGATGAGCAGTTCTTC. The full variable domain, completed using reference TRBV11-3 and TRBJ2-1, is EAGVVQSPRYKIIEKKQPVAFWCNPISGHNTLYWYLQNLGQGPELLIRYENEEAVDDSQLPKDRFSAERLKGVDSTLKIQPAELGDSAVYLCASSTGQQGDEQFFGPGTRLTVL.

This sequence joins TRBV9 and TRBJ2-7; possible D gene TRBD2, 6 bases. Germline V gives CDR1 SGDLS, CDR2 YYNGEE. Trimming took off 3 bases at V and 2 bases at J, with 12 bases between the two ends. CDR3 size: 14 residues. In DNA, the CDR3 is TGTGCCAGCAGCGGGACGGAGGGCCCCTACGAGCAGTACTTC. Protein: CASSGTEGPYEQYF.

J is TRBJ2-7 and V is TRBV10-3; maybe TRBD1 (6 bases). This CDR3 region has 13 residues. CDR1 is ENHRY, CDR2 SYGVKD, per germline. Trimming shortened V by 4 bases and J by 5 bases, and 12 bases separated the two germline ends. The CDR3 region has the DNA TGTGCCATCAGTGTCAGGGGAATTAACGAGCAGTACTTC. It translates to CAISVRGINEQYF.

The chain has TRBV2 and TRBJ2-6; D remains unclear. This CDR3 comprises 14 residues. CDR1 is SNHLY, CDR2 FYNNEI, per germline. V was pared by 3 bases and J by 2 bases, with 5 bases between. CDR3 nucleotides: TGTGCCAGCAGTGAGGGCCCTGGGGCCAACGTCCTGACTTTC. Translated, it gives CASSEGPGANVLTF.